The TCR beta chain described here comes from a study of lymphopenia after photon versus proton radiotherapy. A remark on this clone: Its specificity is not known.

The method was immunoSEQ multiplex PCR; TCRdb's version includes in-frame clones alone and lacks a portion of them. The sample has approximately 65,000 clones; approximately 91% are singletons. Germline loops: CDR1 SGHDT, CDR2 YYEEEE. The CDR3 consists of 16 residues. Germline trimming cut 5 bases from V and 3 bases from J; bases unmatched to any gene: 13. General study points: Oligoclonal CD8+ Temra expansion after nadir drove photon patients' diversity drop.

The genes are TRBV5-6 and TRBJ1-2, with TRBD1 matching 7 bases. The sequencing here drew on peripheral blood, taken from a patient treated with photon-based radiotherapy. This clonotype was obtained from a woman aged 70-85 years with pancreatic cancer. CDR3 nucleotides: TGTGCCAGCAGACGACAGGGTAACGCAGGGCACTATGGCTACACCTTC. Amino acids: CASRRQGNAGHYGYTF.